This T cell receptor beta chain is from a study of T-cell memory formation after mild COVID-19. Study observations and caveats: Second-wave clones peaking on day 37 lacked confirmed SARS-CoV-2 specificity.

Germline V lookup: CDR1 MGHRA, CDR2 YSYEKL. This CDR3 is built from 15 residues. V was pared by 0 bases and J by 1 base, with 9 bases between. A remark on this clonotype: What it binds is unknown.

Employing constant-segment primers, 5'RACE generated TCR alpha and TCR beta cDNA libraries bearing sample barcodes and UMIs. TCRdb reanalysed the 5' RACE reads using MiXCR and keeps one entry per CDR3 protein. There are over 250,000 distinct CDR3 sequences in the sample; roughly 15% occur only once, and roughly 23% lies in the top ten. This chain joins TRBV4-1 and TRBJ1-2; a possible D gene is TRBD1 (5 bases). The sequence was collected from a man younger than 35 who had mild COVID-19 (a few samples of this study predate the infection). Cell type and time point are not known. The sample was PBMCs or a T cell subset sorted from them (not recorded which). CDR3 sequence (DNA): TGCGCCAGCAGCCAAGAGGCGACAGTTAACTATGGCTACACCTTC. Its protein is CASSQEATVNYGYTF.